Shown below are 26 T cell receptor beta chains from a single sample sequenced in a study of beta chain features in type 1 diabetes. cDNA synthesis used the whole RNA isolate, giving expressed TCRB sequences. Profiling relied on immunoSEQ multiplex PCR, and the TCRdb table lists in-frame clones only, not all of them. The sample consists of fewer than 250,000 clones, 7.5% to 10% of them appearing once. The sample consisted of naive CD4+ T cells from blood. These receptor sequences come from a woman between 18 and 29 years old in good health.

This chain uses TRBV30 with TRBJ1-2; D perhaps matches TRBD1 (6 bases). The CDR3 loop spans 12 amino acids. V lost 6 bases and J 8 bases, leaving 16 bases between the germline ends. Germline CDR1 and CDR2: GTSNPN and SVGIG (reference sequence). CDR3 in DNA: TGTGCCTGTCCGCAGGGGCGAGTAGGCTACACCTTC. As protein: CACPQGRVGYTF. Drawing the rest from reference TRBV30 and TRBJ1-2, the complete variable domain is SQTIHQWPATLVQPVGSPLSLECTVEGTSNPNLYWYRQAAGRGLQLLFYSVGIGQISSEVPQNLSASRPQDRQFILSSKKLLLSDSGFYLCACPQGRVGYTFGSGTRLTVV.

The table lists this clone with a few counts. The J gene is TRBJ2-1, the V gene TRBV2; D is unresolved. CDR1 SNHLY and CDR2 FYNNEI come from the germline V gene. The CDR3 is made up of 16 amino acids. Trimming cost V 6 bases and J 0 bases, with 15 bases left between them. In nucleotides, the CDR3 is TGTGCCAGCAGCCAAGCTGGGCCACGCTCCTACAATGAGCAGTTCTTC. This gives the protein CASSQAGPRSYNEQFF.

This sequence joins TRBV7-2 and TRBJ1-6; 7 positions agree with TRBD1. CDR3 length equals 16 residues. Germline-derived CDR1 and CDR2 are SGHTA and FQGNSA. Losses at the gene ends were 2 bases for V and 4 bases for J; bases not matched to a gene: 5. This CDR3 reads CASSLNPGQYNSPLHF. The CDR3 nucleotides read TGTGCCAGCAGCTTAAACCCGGGACAGTATAATTCACCCCTCCACTTT. Full variable domain (outside the CDR3, taken from reference TRBV7-2 and TRBJ1-6): GAGVSQSPSNKVTEKGKDVELRCDPISGHTALYWYRQSLGQGLEFLIYFQGNSAPDKSGLPSDRFSAERTGGSVSTLTIQRTQQEDSAVYLCASSLNPGQYNSPLHFGNGTRLTVT.

This clone was seen more than once but under ten times. The chain joins TRBV18 to TRBJ1-1, with D uncertain. There are 15 residues in the CDR3. Looked up from germline, CDR1 is KGHSH and CDR2 is LQKENI. V shed 1 base and J shed 7 bases, with 16 bases lying between them. This CDR3 is CASSPLFSGYDEAFF. CDR3 in DNA: TGTGCCAGCTCACCACTTTTTTCCGGGTATGATGAAGCTTTCTTT. The full variable domain, rest sourced from reference TRBV18 and TRBJ1-1, is NAGVMQNPRHLVRRRGQEARLRCSPMKGHSHVYWYRQLPEEGLKFMVYLQKENIIDESGMPKERFSAEFPKEGPSILRIQQVVRGDSAAYFCASSPLFSGYDEAFFGQGTRLTVV.

Comments on this clone: Other DNA variants within this sample encode the same CDR3. This chain joins TRBV28 and TRBJ1-5; unclear D gene. This CDR3 spans 12 amino acids. The germline V gene encodes CDR1 MDHEN and CDR2 SYDVKM. Trimming stripped 4 bases from V and 4 bases from J, with 5 bases between. This CDR3 reads CASSSGNQPQHF. CDR3 in DNA: TGTGCCAGCAGTTCGGGGAATCAGCCCCAGCATTTT. Full variable domain (outside the CDR3, taken from reference TRBV28 and TRBJ1-5): DVKVTQSSRYLVKRTGEKVFLECVQDMDHENMFWYRQDPGLGLRLIYFSYDVKMKEKGDIPEGYSVSREKKERFSLILESASTNQTSMYLCASSSGNQPQHFGDGTRLSIL.

The chain links TRBV2 to TRBJ2-7; the D is unclear. CDR1 is SNHLY, CDR2 FYNNEI, per germline. The CDR3 totals 11 residues. The V gene lost 8 bases and the J gene lost 0 bases, with 5 bases spanning the gap. The CDR3 region has the DNA TGTGCCAGCGTTAGCTCCTACGAGCAGTACTTC. Its protein product is CASVSSYEQYF.

There are a few counts of this clone. This sequence joins TRBV6-1 and TRBJ2-5, with 9 bases matching TRBD1. V gave up 4 bases and J gave up 1 base; unmatched junction bases: 7. Per the germline V gene, CDR1 is MNHNS and CDR2 is SASEGT. The CDR3 contains 16 residues. DNA for the CDR3: TGTGCCAGCAGTGCGACGACAGGGGGACCCCAAGAGACCCAGTACTTC. Its translation: CASSATTGGPQETQYF.

This clone has more than one count but fewer than ten. This chain connects TRBV25-1 to TRBJ1-2; maybe TRBD1 (6 bases). CDR3 length equals 13 residues. V was pared by 2 bases and J by 2 bases, with 6 bases between. Germline V gene data show CDR1 as MGHDK and CDR2 as SYGVNS. CDR3 sequence (DNA): TGTGCCAGCAGTGAAGGACAGAACTATGGCTACACCTTC. Translated: CASSEGQNYGYTF.

The chain carries TRBV30 and TRBJ1-1; 7 positions match TRBD1. V dropped 2 bases and J dropped 1; count of bases not matched to a gene: 7. Germline CDR1 GTSNPN, CDR2 SVGIG (reference sequence). The CDR3 length is 15 residues. CDR3 sequence: CAWSTGVEKNTEAFF. The CDR3 region has the DNA TGTGCCTGGAGTACAGGGGTCGAGAAGAACACTGAAGCTTTCTTT. Supplemented by reference TRBV30 and TRBJ1-1, the full variable domain reads SQTIHQWPATLVQPVGSPLSLECTVEGTSNPNLYWYRQAAGRGLQLLFYSVGIGQISSEVPQNLSASRPQDRQFILSSKKLLLSDSGFYLCAWSTGVEKNTEAFFGQGTRLTVV.

This clone was seen more than once but under ten times. This rearrangement joins TRBV28 to TRBJ1-3; D possibly corresponds to TRBD1 (6 bases). Looked up from germline, CDR1 is MDHEN and CDR2 is SYDVKM. CDR3 length equals 16 residues. V was cut by 6 bases and J by 0 bases, with 15 bases left in between. CDR3 DNA sequence: TGTGCCAGCAGCCTACCAGGGGCGTACTCTGGAAACACCATATATTTT. Its protein product is CASSLPGAYSGNTIYF.

The chain employs TRBV9 and TRBJ1-5; D not certain. This CDR3 has 13 residues. Deletions cut 2 bases from V and 12 bases from J, with 15 bases between. From germline, CDR1 is SGDLS and CDR2 YYNGEE. The DNA for the CDR3 is TGTGCCAGCAGCGTCCGCCCCCTCAGGTACCAGCATTTT. Translated, it gives CASSVRPLRYQHF.

This clone was found a few times. The J gene is TRBJ2-7, the V gene TRBV6-4; 8 bases align to TRBD1. CDR3 length: 12 residues. Germline lookup yields CDR1 MRHNA and CDR2 SNTAGT. The trim removed 11 bases at V and 5 bases at J, leaving 8 bases unmatched. CDR3 bases: TGTGCCGGACGACAGGGGACGCACGAGCAGTACTTC. Translated, it gives CAGRQGTHEQYF.

This chain links TRBV7-2 with TRBJ2-7, with a tentative D call TRBD2 (6 bases). The V gene lost 5 bases and the J gene lost 6 bases, with 20 bases spanning the gap. The CDR3 is made up of 15 amino acids. Germline loops: CDR1 SGHTA, CDR2 FQGNSA. The CDR3 nucleotides are TGTGCCAGCAGCCGCCAGTACGACCCGGGACTCGAGCAGTACTTC. Residues: CASSRQYDPGLEQYF.

This clone was observed a handful of times. The V and J genes are TRBV6-1 and TRBJ2-1, with 9 bases matching TRBD2. Germline CDR1 and CDR2: MNHNS and SASEGT. The CDR3 loop spans 15 amino acids. V trimming: 6 bases; J trimming: 3 bases; junction bases outside the gene matches: 6. CDR3 loop: CASSSLTSGYNEQFF. CDR3 sequence (DNA): TGTGCCAGCAGCTCTTTGACTAGCGGCTACAATGAGCAGTTCTTC.

In its sample, this clone was seen a few times. The V and J genes are TRBV9 and TRBJ2-1, with TRBD2 matching over 8 bases. CDR1 and CDR2 from the germline V gene are SGDLS and YYNGEE. Unmatched junction bases numbered 12, after V lost 0 bases and J lost 1 base. CDR3 length: 19 residues. CDR3 amino acids: CASSVESSLRGRSYNEQFF. The CDR3 DNA is TGTGCCAGCAGCGTAGAAAGTTCCCTTCGCGGGAGGTCCTACAATGAGCAGTTCTTC.

This clone was found a few times. The chain is built from TRBV14 and TRBJ2-3, with 7 nucleotides matching TRBD2. V lost 1 base and J lost 2; bases outside the gene matches: 3. Germline CDR1 SGHDN, CDR2 FVKESK. The CDR3 consists of 15 residues. The CDR3 here is CASSQVAGDTDTQYF. CDR3 bases: TGTGCCAGCAGCCAAGTCGCGGGGGACACAGATACGCAGTATTTT. Full variable domain (missing parts from reference TRBV14 and TRBJ2-3): EAGVTQFPSHSVIEKGQTVTLRCDPISGHDNLYWYRRVMGKEIKFLLHFVKESKQDESGMPNNRFLAERTGGTYSTLKVQPAELEDSGVYFCASSQVAGDTDTQYFGPGTRLTVL.

This sequence joins TRBV18 and TRBJ2-7; 9 bases line up with TRBD1. The germline gives CDR1 KGHSH, CDR2 LQKENI. This CDR3 region has 16 residues. Trimming at V came to 1 base and at J to 2 bases, leaving 6 bases not matched to a gene. CDR3 in amino acids: CASSPQGTGQTYEQYF. The CDR3 bases are TGTGCCAGCTCACCACAGGGGACAGGGCAAACCTACGAGCAGTACTTC.

This clone was observed a few times. The chain carries TRBV21-1 and TRBJ1-1. TRBV21-1 is termed a pseudogene. The CDR3 extends over 18 amino acids. The chain's CDR3 is CARFRASCGIAWDTEAFF. The CDR3 DNA sequence: TGTGCCCGCTTTAGGGCCAGTTGCGGGATCGCGTGGGACACTGAAGCTTTCTTT.

To note about this clone: Within the sample, other DNA sequences also encode this same CDR3. The chain has TRBV18 and TRBJ2-7; 10 bases match TRBD2. Looked up from germline, CDR1 is KGHSH and CDR2 is LQKENI. V dropped 3 bases and J dropped 1; count of bases not matched to a gene: 0. CDR3 length: 14 residues. CDR3 DNA: TGTGCCAGCTCACCGACTAGCGGGTCCTACGAGCAGTACTTC. Protein: CASSPTSGSYEQYF.

This clone appeared many times. V gene TRBV4-1 combines with J gene TRBJ2-5; perhaps TRBD2 as D (6 bases). CDR1 is MGHRA and CDR2 is YSYEKL in the germline V gene. The CDR3 totals 13 residues. The V gene lost 4 bases and the J gene lost 2 bases, with 8 bases spanning the gap. In DNA, the CDR3 is TGCGCCAGCAGCCCCAGCGGGCAAGAGACCCAGTACTTC. Its protein product is CASSPSGQETQYF.

Only a few counts were recorded for this clone. This sequence joins TRBV19 and TRBJ1-1; unclear D gene. Germline values: CDR1 LNHDA, CDR2 SQIVND (reference sequence). V lost 6 bases, J lost 5 bases, and 7 bases lay in between. CDR3 length equals 11 residues. This CDR3 reads CASRLETEAFF. The CDR3 DNA sequence: TGTGCCAGTAGGTTGGAGACTGAAGCTTTCTTT.

The V and J genes are TRBV6-5 and TRBJ1-2, with 7 bases fitting TRBD1. Unmatched junction bases numbered 5, after V lost 5 bases and J lost 5 bases. Looked up from germline, CDR1 is MNHEY and CDR2 is SVGAGI. This CDR3 has 13 amino acids. CDR3 sequence reads: CASSPQGSYGYTF. The CDR3, as DNA: TGTGCCAGCAGTCCACAGGGGAGTTATGGCTACACCTTC.

The sample holds a few counts of this clone. This chain joins TRBV5-6 and TRBJ2-6, with a tentative D call TRBD2 (5 bases). With 5 bases removed from V and 3 bases from J, the gap between germline ends came to 24 bases. The CDR3 consists of 19 residues. Looked up from germline, CDR1 is SGHDT and CDR2 is YYEEEE. As DNA, the CDR3 is TGTGCCAGCAGATTATGGCGGGCCAGGCTGTCGATTGGGGCCAACGTCCTGACTTTC. Its translation: CASRLWRARLSIGANVLTF.

The chain carries TRBV4-1 and TRBJ1-1; D may be TRBD1 (6 bases). This CDR3 is 15 amino acids long. Trimming took off 0 bases at V and 2 bases at J, with 10 bases between the two ends. Germline V gives CDR1 MGHRA, CDR2 YSYEKL. In DNA, the CDR3 is TGCGCCAGCAGCCAAGATTCAGGGGTCAACACTGAAGCTTTCTTT. Residues: CASSQDSGVNTEAFF.

The chain is built from TRBV7-9 and TRBJ2-1, with 8 bases that match TRBD2. The CDR3 has 13 residues. The germline CDR1 and CDR2 sequences are SEHNR and FQNEAQ (reference sequence). With 6 bases clipped from V and 9 bases from J, the junction kept 7 bases outside the gene matches. CDR3 DNA sequence: TGTGCCAGCAGTCCAGCGGGAGAGGCTGAGCAGTTCTTC. This encodes CASSPAGEAEQFF.

This clone was detected only a few times. This CDR3 is CASSFSREETQYF. The DNA for the CDR3 is TGCGCCAGCAGTTTTTCGCGAGAAGAGACCCAGTACTTC. The rearrangement uses TRBV5-1 and TRBJ2-5; D remains unclear. The V end was cut by 5 bases, the J end by 3 bases, with 11 bases between. CDR1 is SGHRS and CDR2 is YFSETQ in the germline V gene. The CDR3 spans 13 residues.